The source of this T cell receptor (beta chain) is a study of T cell responses to AZD1222 COVID-19 vaccine. The repertoire was sequenced with immunoSEQ multiplex PCR; TCRdb's copy has only in-frame clones and lacks some. Among about 75,000 clones listed, roughly 91% were seen once. General observations from the study: White British donors predominated, females outnumbered males, and clonal diversity was possibly underestimated.

The CDR3 covers 14 residues. CDR1 is SEHNR and CDR2 is FQNEAQ in the germline V gene (reference sequence). Trimming removed 4 bases at V and 4 bases at J, with 11 bases between. Comments on this clone: Its antigen is currently unknown.

The material was peripheral blood, obtained 28 days after the second AZD1222 dose. This chain connects TRBV7-9 to TRBJ1-3; no reliable D call. The source is an adult who received the AZD1222 COVID-19 vaccine. The CDR3 loop reads CASSSIPTGNTIYF. Here the CDR3 DNA reads TGTGCCAGCAGCTCCATCCCCACGGGAAACACCATATATTTT.